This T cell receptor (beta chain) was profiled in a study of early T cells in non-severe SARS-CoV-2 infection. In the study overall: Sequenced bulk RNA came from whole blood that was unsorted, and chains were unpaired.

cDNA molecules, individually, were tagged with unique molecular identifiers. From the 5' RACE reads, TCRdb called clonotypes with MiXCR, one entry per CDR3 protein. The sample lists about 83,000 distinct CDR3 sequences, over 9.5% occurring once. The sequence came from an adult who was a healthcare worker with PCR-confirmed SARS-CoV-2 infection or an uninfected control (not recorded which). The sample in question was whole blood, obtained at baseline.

The CDR3 sequence: CASSLQGQETQYF. The CDR3 DNA follows: TGTGCCAGCAGCTTACAGGGGCAAGAGACCCAGTACTTC. The V and J genes are TRBV5-5 and TRBJ2-5; 7 bases fit TRBD1. V lost 2 bases, J lost 2 bases, and 0 bases stayed unmatched. The CDR3 length is 13 residues. The germline gives CDR1 SGHKS, CDR2 YYEKEE (reference sequence).